Below are 7 T cell receptor beta chains sequenced from a single sample in a study of cytomegalovirus exposure and HLA in healthy donors. Primers for the PCR totalled 60 Vbeta and 13 Jbeta. Here immunoSEQ multiplex PCR was the method, and the copy in TCRdb shows in-frame clones only, minus some. In the table there are 45,000 to 60,000 clones, roughly 75% of which are singletons. The sequencing sample was made of PBMCs. The receptors here all came from a man aged 25 to 40 in good health and CMV-seropositive.

The chain carries TRBV11-2 and TRBJ2-1; a weak D match, TRBD1 (6 bases). Germline assignment: CDR1 SGHAT and CDR2 FQNNGV. Trimming stripped 3 bases from V and 1 base from J, with 10 bases between. The CDR3 runs to 15 residues. The CDR3 spells CASSFARGSYNEQFF. The CDR3 nucleotides are TGTGCCAGCAGCTTTGCAAGGGGGTCCTACAATGAGCAGTTCTTC.

V gene TRBV30 combines with J gene TRBJ2-3, with 9 nucleotides matching TRBD2. The CDR3 covers 14 residues. Unmatched junction bases numbered 4, after V lost 3 bases and J lost 3 bases. Germline lookup yields CDR1 GTSNPN and CDR2 SVGIG (reference sequence). The CDR3 is CAWRPSGETDTQYF. For the CDR3, the DNA is TGTGCCTGGAGGCCTAGCGGGGAAACAGATACGCAGTATTTT.

V and J are TRBV5-1 and TRBJ1-2, with unresolved D. The V and J ends lost 0 bases and 8 bases respectively, with 17 bases between them. The CDR3 extends over 15 amino acids. Germline lookup yields CDR1 SGHRS and CDR2 YFSETQ. CDR3 DNA: TGCGCCAGCAGCTTGGCCGCAGGCCAGAGGGCCGGCTACACCTTC. Protein product: CASSLAAGQRAGYTF. Filled out from reference TRBV5-1 and TRBJ1-2, the complete variable domain reads KAGVTQTPRYLIKTRGQQVTLSCSPISGHRSVSWYQQTPGQGLQFLFEYFSETQRNKGNFPGRFSGRQFSNSRSEMNVSTLELGDSALYLCASSLAAGQRAGYTFGSGTRLTVV.

This clone was found once. The V and J genes are TRBV4-2 and TRBJ1-2; TRBD1 might be the D (5 bases). This CDR3 comprises 16 residues. The V and J ends lost 0 bases and 4 bases respectively, with 15 bases between them. Germline CDR1 and CDR2: LGHNA and YNFKEQ. The CDR3 protein is CASSQDRGPGGYGYTF. The CDR3 coding sequence is TGTGCCAGCAGCCAAGATCGAGGCCCCGGGGGCTATGGCTACACCTTC.

V is TRBV7-9 and J is TRBJ2-1; 9 bases are shared with TRBD1. Germline V gives CDR1 SEHNR, CDR2 FQNEAQ (reference sequence). The J segment lost 7 bases and the V segment lost 5 bases, leaving 15 bases of the junction unmatched. CDR3 length equals 17 residues. DNA for the CDR3: TGTGCCAGCAGCGGGCAGTCCGGGACAGGGCTTTGGAATGAGCAGTTCTTC. As protein: CASSGQSGTGLWNEQFF.

The rearrangement links TRBV19 to TRBJ2-7, with 10 bases that match TRBD1. This CDR3 is 13 amino acids long. Germline V gene sequence: CDR1 LNHDA, CDR2 SQIVND (reference sequence). The V gene end was trimmed by 7 bases and the J gene end by 2 bases; junction bases not matched to a gene: 2. In DNA, the CDR3 is TGTGCCAGTAAAGGGACAGGGGCCTACGAGCAGTACTTC. Translating gives CASKGTGAYEQYF.

The chain carries TRBV7-3 and TRBJ2-2, with D hard to call. Per the germline V gene, CDR1 is SGHTA and CDR2 is FQGTGA. The germline V and J ends were trimmed by 3 bases and 6 bases, with 5 bases remaining between them. This CDR3 region has 12 residues. The CDR3 sequence: CASSFQSGELFF. The CDR3, as DNA: TGTGCCAGCAGCTTCCAATCCGGGGAGCTGTTTTTT.